Listed below are T cell receptor beta chains from one sample, sequenced in a study of CD8 T cells in Susac syndrome. TCRdb analysed the immunoSEQ multiplex PCR reads with MiXCR anew, one entry per CDR3 protein. The table shows about 90,000 distinct CDR3 sequences, with approximately 96% occurring only once. The sample consisted of CD8+ T cells from PBMCs. These receptors came from a human donor with Susac syndrome. Each CDR3 is given with its conserved first and last residue. Each record gives: D gene, V gene, J gene, CDR3 length, CDR3 DNA, CDR3 protein. A D gene is named only where the DNA matches it firmly.

-	TRBV29-1	TRBJ2-3	17	TGCAGCGTTGACCGATCCACAGGGCTGGGCGGCGCAGATACGCAGTATTTT	CSVDRSTGLGGADTQYF
-	TRBV5-4	TRBJ2-5	14	TGTGCCAGCAGCTTGGAGGTTAGAGGCGAGACCCAGTACTTC	CASSLEVRGETQYF
TRBD1	TRBV30	TRBJ2-3	15	TGTGCCTGGAGTGTACCCCCAGGGGGCAGAGATACGCAGTATTTT	CAWSVPPGGRDTQYF
-	TRBV5-1	TRBJ2-7	14	TGCGCCAGCAGCTCCACGGGGACCTCCTACGAGCAGTACTTC	CASSSTGTSYEQYF
-	TRBV20-1	TRBJ2-1	14	TGCAGTGCTAGAGATCCATCGGCAGGGGAGGAGCAGTTCTTC	CSARDPSAGEEQFF
-	TRBV20-1	TRBJ2-5	15	TGCAGTGCCAGGTGGGGCGGAGCGCTACAAGAGACCCAGTACTTC	CSARWGGALQETQYF
-	TRBV27	TRBJ2-1	13	TGTGCCAGCAGTTTGGGAACAGCGCCTAAGCAGTTCTTC	CASSLGTAPKQFF
-	TRBV9	TRBJ1-2	14	TGTGCCAGCAGCGTAGACGGTGAGGTGCCTGGCTACACCTTC	CASSVDGEVPGYTF
-	TRBV16	TRBJ2-7	14	TGTGCCAGCAGCGAGGCAGGGAAAGAGCGCGAGCAGTACTTC	CASSEAGKEREQYF
TRBD1	TRBV10-3	TRBJ2-7	14	TGTGCCATCAGTTCCGACGAGACAGGGACCGAGCAGTACTTC	CAISSDETGTEQYF
-	TRBV4-2	TRBJ2-7	14	TGTGCCAGCAGCCAAGAGCTCAGGGAATACGAGCAGTACTTC	CASSQELREYEQYF
TRBD2	TRBV23-1	TRBJ2-4	16	TGCGCCAGCAGTCACGGGGGGGGACGAGCCAAAAACATTCAGTACTTC	CASSHGGGRAKNIQYF
-	TRBV15	TRBJ2-3	14	TGTGCCACCAGCAGAGCCAGGGGCACAGATACGCAGTATTTT	CATSRARGTDTQYF
-	TRBV13	TRBJ2-7	14	TGTGCCAGCAGCCCGACCGGGGCCCCCAACGAGCAGTACTTC	CASSPTGAPNEQYF
-	TRBV27	TRBJ2-3	13	TGTGCCAGCAGAGGCGGGGGCACAGATACGCAGTATTTT	CASRGGGTDTQYF
-	TRBV27	TRBJ1-5	15	TGTGCCAGCGGGATTGGGACGGGGGCGGTCGAGCCCCAGCATTTT	CASGIGTGAVEPQHF
-	TRBV11-2	TRBJ2-5	15	TGTGCCAGCAGCTTTTCATCAGGGGCCCAAGAGACCCAGTACTTC	CASSFSSGAQETQYF
-	TRBV20-1	TRBJ2-2	16	TGCAGTGCTAGAGGAGCGGGCCAAGTGAACACCGGGGAGCTGTTTTTT	CSARGAGQVNTGELFF
-	TRBV30	TRBJ1-1	12	TGTGCCTGGGGACCCACGAACACTGAAGCTTTCTTT	CAWGPTNTEAFF
-	TRBV3-1	TRBJ1-4	16	TGTGCCAGCAGCCAAGTGGAGGCCGCAACTAATGAAAAACTGTTTTTT	CASSQVEAATNEKLFF